This T cell receptor beta chain was captured in a study of blood T cells in healthy people across ages. The germline V gene has CDR1 SGHRS and CDR2 YFSETQ. The CDR3 covers 13 residues. Trimming shortened V by 2 bases and J by 2 bases, and 7 bases separated the two germline ends. Next came a second PCR, run for roughly 6 to 11 cycles, which used a sample-barcoded 5' primer along with a J-beta primer mix. TCRdb analysed the 5' RACE reads with MiXCR anew, one entry per CDR3 protein. The repertoire holds fewer than 2,000,000 distinct CDR3 sequences, with approximately 40% as singletons. The sequence was collected from a human donor in good health. What was sequenced was blood. The chain recombines TRBV5-1 with TRBJ1-2; D uncertain. Here the CDR3 reads CASSFDTNYGYTF. The CDR3, as DNA: TGCGCCAGCAGCTTCGACACAAACTATGGCTACACCTTC. Combining the CDR3 with reference TRBV5-1 and TRBJ1-2 gives the whole variable domain KAGVTQTPRYLIKTRGQQVTLSCSPISGHRSVSWYQQTPGQGLQFLFEYFSETQRNKGNFPGRFSGRQFSNSRSEMNVSTLELGDSALYLCASSFDTNYGYTFGSGTRLTVV.